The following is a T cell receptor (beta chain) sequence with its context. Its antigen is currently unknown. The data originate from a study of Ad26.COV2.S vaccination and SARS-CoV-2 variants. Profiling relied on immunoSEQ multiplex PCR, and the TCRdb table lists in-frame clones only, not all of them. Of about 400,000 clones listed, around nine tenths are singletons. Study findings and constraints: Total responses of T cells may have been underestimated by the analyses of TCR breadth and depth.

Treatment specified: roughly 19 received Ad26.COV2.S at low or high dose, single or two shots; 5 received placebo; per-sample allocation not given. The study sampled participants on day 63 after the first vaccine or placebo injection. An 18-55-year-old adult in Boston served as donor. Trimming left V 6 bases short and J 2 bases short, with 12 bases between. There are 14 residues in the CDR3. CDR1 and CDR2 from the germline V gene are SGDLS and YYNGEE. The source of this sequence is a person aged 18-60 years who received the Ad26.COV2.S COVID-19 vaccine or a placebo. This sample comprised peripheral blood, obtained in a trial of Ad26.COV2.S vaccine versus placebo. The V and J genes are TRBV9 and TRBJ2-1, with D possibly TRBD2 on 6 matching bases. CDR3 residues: CASNPGGPYNEQFF. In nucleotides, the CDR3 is TGTGCCAGCAACCCCGGAGGGCCCTACAATGAGCAGTTCTTC.